These 9 T cell receptor beta chains were all obtained from the same sample, sequenced in a study of T cells in Graves' hyperthyroidism and ophthalmopathy. RNA transcripts yielded amplified TCR beta CDR3 regions. In the first-round RT-PCR of the TCR CDR3, the HTBI primer set was used. TCRdb reprocessed the multiplex PCR reads with MiXCR, giving one entry per CDR3 protein. The sample has about 500,000 distinct CDR3 sequences, roughly 16% seen once. Sequenced: blood. The receptors were sampled from a woman in her 30s with Graves' ophthalmopathy.

This clonotype was counted a few times. V usage is TRBV19 and J usage is TRBJ2-3; 10 bases agree with TRBD2. V was pared by 5 bases and J by 0 bases, with 5 bases of the junction left unmatched. Germline CDR1 reads LNHDA; CDR2 reads SQIVND (reference sequence). The CDR3 has 16 residues. CDR3 nucleotide sequence: TGTGCCAGTAGTCGGGGACTAGCGTCTAGCACAGATACGCAGTATTTT. This codes for CASSRGLASSTDTQYF.

The chain couples TRBV6-1 to TRBJ2-3; maybe TRBD2 (6 bases). V shed 2 bases and J shed 0 bases, with 18 bases lying between them. This CDR3 has 18 residues. The germline gives CDR1 MNHNS, CDR2 SASEGT. CDR3 sequence: CASSEKAGLYDSTDTQYF. CDR3 DNA sequence: TGTGCCAGCAGTGAAAAAGCGGGTCTATATGATAGCACAGATACGCAGTATTTT.

This clonotype was detected only a few times. A much larger clone differs from this one at a single base, so this may be a read error. This CDR3 fails to terminate in the conserved phenylalanine or tryptophan, so it likely reflects a read error. The chain joins TRBV2 to TRBJ2-7; tentative D call: TRBD2 (5 bases). Germline V lookup: CDR1 SNHLY, CDR2 FYNNEI. The CDR3 length is 16 residues. As DNA, the CDR3 is TGTGCCAGCCGTGACGGACTGTTATCAGGCTCCTACGAGCAGTACCTC. It translates to CASRDGLLSGSYEQYL.

The sample holds many counts of this clonotype. This chain links TRBV20-1 with TRBJ2-2; 8 bases match TRBD1. The CDR3 is 15 amino acids. Germline values: CDR1 DFQATT, CDR2 SNEGSKA (reference sequence). V was pared by 6 bases and J by 3 bases, with 9 bases of the junction left unmatched. For the CDR3, the DNA is TGCAGTGCCGCCCGACAGGGGCTGGACACCGGGGAGCTGTTTTTT. Protein: CSAARQGLDTGELFF.

The sample holds many counts of this clonotype. This chain links TRBV29-1 with TRBJ1-2, with a possible D match to TRBD1 (5 bases). Germline loops: CDR1 SQVTM, CDR2 ANQGSEA. V was pared by 5 bases and J by 6 bases, with 10 bases between. The CDR3 length is 11 residues. CDR3 residues: CSVLEGDGYTF. CDR3 in DNA: TGCAGCGTTCTAGAAGGGGATGGCTACACCTTC.

A few counts support this clonotype. The V and J genes are TRBV6-5 and TRBJ1-6; D is possibly TRBD1 (6 bases). Germline values: CDR1 MNHEY, CDR2 SVGAGI. The CDR3 contains 15 residues. The germline V and J ends were trimmed by 0 bases and 8 bases, with 11 bases remaining between them. CDR3 sequence reads: CASSYSWGPDSPLHF. In DNA form, the CDR3 reads TGTGCCAGCAGTTACTCCTGGGGGCCTGATTCACCCCTCCACTTT.

The rearrangement links TRBV15 to TRBJ2-1; D call uncertain. The CDR3 spans 14 residues. Per germline, CDR1 LNHNV and CDR2 YYDKDF (reference sequence). The V and J ends lost 0 bases and 3 bases respectively, with 6 bases between them. The CDR3 spells CATSREARYNEQFF. CDR3 nucleotide sequence: TGTGCCACCAGCAGAGAGGCCCGCTACAATGAGCAGTTCTTC.

This clonotype was observed a few times. The rearrangement joins TRBV7-9 to TRBJ2-1; D remains unclear. V lost 5 bases, J lost 2 bases, and 10 bases lay in between. There are 14 residues in the CDR3. CDR1 and CDR2 (germline): SEHNR, FQNEAQ (reference sequence). This CDR3 is CASSADLAYNEQFF. As DNA, the CDR3 is TGTGCCAGCAGCGCGGACCTAGCCTACAATGAGCAGTTCTTC.

This chain joins TRBV28 and TRBJ1-2; 7 bases are shared with TRBD1. The CDR3 totals 14 residues. The ends lost 6 bases at V and 2 bases at J; junction bases unmatched: 6. CDR1 MDHEN and CDR2 SYDVKM come from the germline V gene. The CDR3, as DNA: TGTGCCAGCAGGACCGGGACAGCAAACTATGGCTACACCTTC. Residues: CASRTGTANYGYTF.